Listed here are 15 T cell receptor beta chains from one sample, sequenced in a study of cytomegalovirus exposure and HLA in healthy donors. 13 Jbeta primers and 60 Vbeta primers were used for the PCR. Using immunoSEQ multiplex PCR, the repertoire was profiled, and TCRdb retains in-frame clones only, with some absent. The table records about 140,000 clones, roughly four fifths of them present only once. Sequenced: PBMCs. The receptors here all came from a woman aged 55 to 70 in good health and CMV-seropositive.

The chain combines TRBV7-3 with TRBJ2-2; 10 nucleotides agree with TRBD1. CDR1 and CDR2 (germline): SGHTA, FQGTGA. After removal of 5 bases from V and 4 bases from J, the junction contained 7 bases not matched to a gene. This CDR3 contains 16 residues. The chain's CDR3 is CASSNSGTGVTGELFF. In nucleotides, the CDR3 is TGTGCCAGCAGCAACTCCGGGACAGGGGTCACCGGGGAGCTGTTTTTT.

The rearrangement uses TRBV10-3 and TRBJ1-1; D is perhaps TRBD1 (6 bases). Trimming shortened V by 1 base and J by 4 bases, and 10 bases separated the two germline ends. Germline-derived CDR1 and CDR2 are ENHRY and SYGVKD. The CDR3 is made up of 14 amino acids. As DNA, the CDR3 is TGTGCCATCAGTGAGTTGGCAGGGGCCACTGAAGCTTTCTTT. Encoded protein: CAISELAGATEAFF.

CDR3 nucleotide sequence: TGTGCCAGCAGCGTAGGGACAGGGGTCCCCTACAATGAGCAGTTCTTC. It codes for CASSVGTGVPYNEQFF. The chain combines TRBV9 with TRBJ2-1; 9 bases align to TRBD1. The CDR3 has 16 residues. V dropped 0 bases and J dropped 2; count of bases not matched to a gene: 3. Germline CDR1 and CDR2: SGDLS and YYNGEE.

This clone was counted a few times. The chain carries TRBV2 and TRBJ1-2, with 9 bases that match TRBD1. This CDR3 is 13 amino acids long. CDR1 SNHLY and CDR2 FYNNEI come from the germline V gene. V dropped 6 bases and J dropped 6; count of bases not matched to a gene: 5. CDR3 region: CASRNRGPDGYTF. The CDR3 bases are TGTGCCAGCAGAAACAGGGGGCCGGATGGCTACACCTTC. The whole variable domain, remainder taken from reference TRBV2 and TRBJ1-2, is EPEVTQTPSHQVTQMGQEVILRCVPISNHLYFYWYRQILGQKVEFLVSFYNNEISEKSEIFDDQFSVERPDGSNFTLKIRSTKLEDSAMYFCASRNRGPDGYTFGSGTRLTVV.

J is TRBJ1-1 and V is TRBV19, with 10 positions matching TRBD1. Germline values: CDR1 LNHDA, CDR2 SQIVND (reference sequence). The CDR3 runs 16 residues. The J segment lost 6 bases and the V segment lost 4 bases, leaving 11 bases of the junction unmatched. For the CDR3, the DNA is TGTGCCAGTAGTACCGTGCCGGGACAGGGGTTGGCTGAAGCTTTCTTT. Amino acid sequence: CASSTVPGQGLAEAFF.

V and J are TRBV7-9 and TRBJ1-1; no clear D. The V gene's germline CDR1 is SEHNR and CDR2 FQNEAQ (reference sequence). Trimming took off 5 bases at V and 1 base at J, with 20 bases between the two ends. CDR3 length equals 17 residues. As DNA, the CDR3 is TGTGCCAGCAGCCCCACAAGCGGGTCACAAGCGAACACTGAAGCTTTCTTT. It encodes CASSPTSGSQANTEAFF. Full variable domain (remainder filled in from reference TRBV7-9 and TRBJ1-1): DTGVSQNPRHKITKRGQNVTFRCDPISEHNRLYWYRQTLGQGPEFLTYFQNEAQLEKSRLLSDRFSAERPKGSFSTLEIQRTEQGDSAMYLCASSPTSGSQANTEAFFGQGTRLTVV.

The chain employs TRBV4-1 and TRBJ2-7; 8 bases map to TRBD2. This CDR3 spans 14 amino acids. Germline-derived CDR1 and CDR2 are MGHRA and YSYEKL. J lost 2 bases, V lost 10 bases, and 10 bases had no gene match. CDR3 DNA: TGCGCCAATGGTGCTAGCGGGTGCCCCTACGAGCAGTACTTC. It specifies CANGASGCPYEQYF.

The rearrangement joins TRBV9 to TRBJ2-1; 15 positions agree with TRBD2. The germline V gene has CDR1 SGDLS and CDR2 YYNGEE. There are 19 residues in the CDR3. V lost 3 bases, J lost 7 bases, and 14 bases stayed unmatched. The CDR3 coding sequence is TGTGCCAGCAGCGGATTGGGACTAGCGGGAGGCGGGGCGCGGAATGAGCAGTTCTTC. Translated, it gives CASSGLGLAGGGARNEQFF.

V usage is TRBV28 and J usage is TRBJ1-5; the D is unclear. Trimming took 2 bases from V and 6 from J, leaving 11 bases between them. Germline values: CDR1 MDHEN, CDR2 SYDVKM. The CDR3 totals 14 residues. The CDR3 loop reads CASSLPGVVQPQHF. The CDR3 DNA follows: TGTGCCAGCAGTTTACCAGGTGTGGTTCAGCCCCAGCATTTT. The whole variable domain, remainder taken from reference TRBV28 and TRBJ1-5, is DVKVTQSSRYLVKRTGEKVFLECVQDMDHENMFWYRQDPGLGLRLIYFSYDVKMKEKGDIPEGYSVSREKKERFSLILESASTNQTSMYLCASSLPGVVQPQHFGDGTRLSIL.

The chain recombines TRBV5-5 with TRBJ1-2; 9 bases agree with TRBD1. Germline CDR1 is SGHKS and CDR2 is YYEKEE (reference sequence). The CDR3 extends over 14 amino acids. With 5 bases clipped from V and 8 bases from J, the junction kept 10 bases outside the gene matches. The CDR3 DNA sequence: TGTGCCAGCAGGAACCGGGACAGGGCGGGCGGCTACACCTTC. Translation gives CASRNRDRAGGYTF. Full variable domain (rest looked up from reference TRBV5-5 and TRBJ1-2): DAGVTQSPTHLIKTRGQQVTLRCSPISGHKSVSWYQQVLGQGPQFIFQYYEKEERGRGNFPDRFSARQFPNYSSELNVNALLLGDSALYLCASRNRDRAGGYTFGSGTRLTVV.

J is TRBJ1-5 and V is TRBV4-2; 9 bases fit TRBD1. Germline CDR1 and CDR2: LGHNA and YNFKEQ. V gave up 3 bases and J gave up 7 bases; unmatched junction bases: 10. The CDR3 sequence is 16 residues long. The chain's CDR3 is CASSQGGGQGGQPQHF. The CDR3 DNA is TGTGCCAGCAGCCAGGGGGGGGGACAGGGAGGCCAGCCCCAGCATTTT.

The chain couples TRBV29-1 to TRBJ2-2; D is possibly TRBD2 (5 bases). CDR1 SQVTM and CDR2 ANQGSEA come from the germline V gene. The CDR3 loop spans 13 amino acids. Between the trimmed V and J ends, which lost 4 bases and 2 bases, there was a span of 8 bases. Here the CDR3 reads CSVGTDNTGELFF. CDR3 in DNA: TGCAGCGTTGGGACTGATAACACCGGGGAGCTGTTTTTT.

This chain joins TRBV7-3 and TRBJ2-6, with a weak D call TRBD1 (6 bases). The V end was cut by 5 bases, the J end by 1 base, with 18 bases between. Germline V gene data show CDR1 as SGHTA and CDR2 as FQGTGA. The CDR3 runs 18 residues. CDR3 DNA: TGTGCCAGCAGCCCCCCCAGGGGAAGGATTTCTGGGGCCAACGTCCTGACTTTC. Its protein product is CASSPPRGRISGANVLTF.

The genes are TRBV28 and TRBJ1-2, with D possibly matching TRBD1 (5 bases). CDR3 size: 16 residues. Germline V CDR1 and CDR2: MDHEN, SYDVKM. V was shortened by 5 bases and J by 4 bases, with 20 bases between the two germline ends. CDR3 in amino acids: CASSPRAGKSGYGYTF. The CDR3 bases are TGTGCCAGCAGTCCCAGGGCCGGCAAGTCTGGCTATGGCTACACCTTC.

V usage is TRBV28 and J usage is TRBJ2-7, with 7 bases that match TRBD1. V shed 3 bases, J shed 4 bases, and the junction held 6 bases outside the gene matches. The CDR3 covers 14 residues. Germline values: CDR1 MDHEN, CDR2 SYDVKM. The chain's CDR3 is CASSFDRDLYEQYF. As DNA, the CDR3 is TGTGCCAGCAGTTTTGACAGGGACCTTTACGAGCAGTACTTC.